Listed below are T cell receptor beta chains from one sample, sequenced in a study of blood T cells in healthy people across ages. TCRdb reprocessed the 5' RACE reads with MiXCR, giving one entry per CDR3 protein. This sample yields about a million distinct CDR3 sequences, of which about 44% are seen a single time; roughly an eighth belongs to the top ten. The sequenced sample consisted of blood. These receptors were collected from a man aged 30 to 39 in good health. The CDR3 runs from the conserved cysteine through the conserved F or W. Fields, in order: D gene, J gene, clone size, V gene, CDR3 protein, CDR3 DNA. D genes are given only for firm matches. Size tells how often a clone was seen (once, few, many) or the class of an expanded clone, and some rows leave it out.

>.|TRBJ2-7|few|TRBV27
CASSYKLGSYEQYF
TGTGCCAGCAGCTATAAACTGGGCTCCTACGAGCAGTACTTC
>TRBD2|TRBJ2-1|few|TRBV10-3
CAIRLSGTSSNEQFF
TGTGCCATCAGGCTTTCCGGGACTAGCTCCAATGAGCAGTTCTTC
>.|TRBJ2-6|few|TRBV4-1
CASSDAARSSGANVLTF
TGCGCCAGCAGCGACGCGGCCAGAAGCTCTGGGGCCAACGTCCTGACTTTC
>.|TRBJ2-3|few|TRBV27
CASSTGLHSTDTQYF
TGTGCCAGCAGTACGGGACTTCATAGCACAGATACGCAGTATTTT
>.|TRBJ1-4|.|TRBV12-3/TRBV12-4
CASTPGAREKLFF
TGTGCCAGCACCCCAGGGGCCAGAGAAAAACTGTTTTTT
>TRBD1|TRBJ2-7|few|TRBV7-9
CASSVRDRAYEQYF
TGTGCCAGCAGCGTCCGGGACAGGGCATACGAGCAGTACTTC
>.|TRBJ2-7|.|TRBV5-1
CASSLFSVEAYEQYF
TGCGCCAGCAGCTTGTTTTCAGTGGAAGCCTACGAGCAGTACTTC
>.|TRBJ1-1|.|TRBV7-9
CAGSSPLTGGNTEAFF
TGTGCCGGCAGCTCCCCGCTGACGGGGGGGAACACTGAAGCTTTCTTT
>TRBD2|TRBJ2-5|few|TRBV28
CASSTPGTSGRQETQYF
TGTGCCAGCAGTACCCCCGGGACTAGCGGAAGACAAGAGACCCAGTACTTC
>.|TRBJ2-7|.|TRBV27
CASSRDYYYEQYF
TGTGCCAGCAGCCGGGATTATTACTACGAGCAGTACTTC